This T cell receptor (beta chain) was sequenced for a study of PD-L1 blockade in urothelial cancer (dated by TCRdb to about 2017). As for the study more broadly: Therapy was started at some point between 2014 and 2016 for all patients, and atezolizumab 1,200 mg was administered intravenously every 3 weeks. About 90% of the 29 patients were males with bladder-origin urothelial cancer, and about 65% of the roughly 30 reported a prior smoking history. Patients had an ECOG performance status of 0 or 1 and had received between 0 and 3 prior chemotherapy regimens. Blood samples were analyzed 3 weeks after the start of treatment (second dose) and 6 weeks after the start of treatment. Blood samples gave a median of about 130,000 T cells and approximately 80,000 unique TCRs, with a median clonality of approximately 0.08. An exploratory multi-omic analysis was conducted of the somatic, immune and clinical correlates of response to PD-L1 blockade with atezolizumab in urothelial cancer. Pretreatment tumor samples, along with matched peripheral blood serially collected before and after atezolizumab treatment, were subjected to TCR sequencing. Durable clinical benefit was defined as progression-free survival longer than 6 months, and TCR features were also tested against progression-free and overall survival. In the same patients, pretreatment tumors underwent whole exome sequencing and RNA sequencing in addition to TCR sequencing. Ten or so patients reached durable clinical benefit, while 15 to 20 patients did not. Around 30 patients had pretreatment blood TCR-seq, roughly 25 had at least one posttreatment blood collection, and roughly 25 had tumor TCR-seq.

Broader findings and caveats from the paper: A pretreatment peripheral blood TCR clonality below the median was linked to improved progression-free and overall survival. Small sample size (n ≈ 27) and many exploratory analyses mean the results are intended to be hypothesis-generating. Patients with durable benefit showed greater expansion of tumor-associated TCR clones in peripheral blood 3 weeks after starting treatment (n of about 20, p = 0.022).

Sample time point, as interpreted from the label and publication: pretreatment peripheral blood. A total of 25 to 30 patients with locally advanced or metastatic urothelial carcinoma, treated at Memorial Sloan Kettering on a trial protocol, made up the cohort. Peripheral blood mononuclear cells were collected pretreatment and during treatment, with between 1 and 8 total time points obtained per patient. The Qiagen DNeasy Blood extraction kit was used to purify genomic DNA from total PBMCs and tumor samples. PBMCs were collected pretreatment and during treatment, and were isolated and stored as previously described. V was cut back by 1 base and J by 3 bases, leaving a gap of 8 bases between them. From the germline V gene, CDR1 is SGHRS and CDR2 is YFSETQ. The CDR3 measures 13 amino acids from cysteine to phenylalanine. The CDR3 DNA has 39 bases and is translated from base 1. To estimate absolute template abundance from read counts, synthetic TCR analog templates were spiked into each PCR. The immunoSEQ assay used bias-controlled V and J gene primers to amplify TCRbeta CDR3 regions from genomic DNA. Rearranged TCRbeta segments were sequenced at approximately 20X coverage. Processing in the source paper ran as follows. Sequencing errors were corrected by clustering, and CDR3s were annotated against IMGT so that V, D and J genes could be assigned. Downstream analyses used only productive TCRbeta rearrangements and left out out-of-frame or stop-codon sequences. To compute clonality, Shannon entropy was normalized by the log of the number of unique productive sequences and then subtracted from one. Fisher's exact test with Benjamini-Hochberg correction, at a threshold of adjusted p below 0.01, was used to find clones that differed between time points or between blood and tumor. Entries here come from immuneACCESS through TCRdb and include only in-frame sequences with V and J called. Some clones fail to appear in such tables; in the studies checked, an unresolved V gene covers under half of the shortfall, and the cause of the remainder is unknown. V and J calls and clone size are as listed in that table; D and trimming were resolved from the DNA. This sample comprises roughly 120,000 clones, roughly 84% of them detected only once. The ten largest account for roughly 2.9% of the sample.

This clone is described as medium-sized (0.01 to 0.1%). Its antigen target is currently unknown. The record has no base qualities; no much larger clone is one base away. This chain joins TRBV5-1 to TRBJ2-7, and TRBD2 may be the D gene, going by 5 matching bases. This receptor was taken from a man aged 50 to 59 with urothelial cancer. Sequenced here: PBMCs, sampled around atezolizumab (anti-PD-L1) treatment. The CDR3 region: CASSLPSSYEQYF. DNA sequence: TGCGCCAGCAGCTTGCCTAGCAGCTACGAGCAGTACTTC.